The 8 T cell receptor beta chains listed next were all sequenced from one sample in a study of T cell responses to AZD1222 COVID-19 vaccine. Sequencing used immunoSEQ multiplex PCR; TCRdb keeps in-frame clones, though not all of them. Of 79,000 or so clones listed, approximately 90% were seen once; the top ten hold about 5%. Sequenced here: peripheral blood, sampled 28 days after the second AZD1222 dose. These receptor sequences come from an adult who received the AZD1222 COVID-19 vaccine.

The chain uses TRBV5-1 and TRBJ2-1; the D call may be TRBD1 or TRBD2 (6 bases each). CDR3 length equals 15 residues. The ends were cut back, 4 bases at V and 7 bases at J, with 18 bases in the middle. Germline V gives CDR1 SGHRS, CDR2 YFSETQ. CDR3 protein: CASSKGGEGWNEQFF. For the CDR3, the DNA is TGCGCCAGCAGCAAGGGGGGAGAGGGGTGGAATGAGCAGTTCTTC.

The chain uses TRBV19 and TRBJ1-3; no reliable D call. There are 13 residues in the CDR3. Trimming stripped 3 bases from V and 8 bases from J, with 11 bases between. Germline values: CDR1 LNHDA, CDR2 SQIVND (reference sequence). Written as DNA, the CDR3 is TGTGCCAGTAGTATTACGGTCCCTGACACCATATATTTT. It translates to CASSITVPDTIYF.

V gene TRBV27 combines with J gene TRBJ2-1; D gene unclear. The V end lost 5 bases, the J end lost 0 bases, and 11 bases lay between the germline ends. Germline loops: CDR1 MNHEY, CDR2 SMNVEV (reference sequence). The CDR3 contains 15 residues. The CDR3 bases are TGTGCCAGCAGTCCGACACGGAGCTCCTACAATGAGCAGTTCTTC. This codes for CASSPTRSSYNEQFF.

This clone was found a few times. V gene TRBV2 combines with J gene TRBJ1-6; D not resolved. The CDR3 totals 15 residues. Trimming removed 0 bases from V and 9 bases from J, with 12 bases in between. CDR1 and CDR2 (germline): SNHLY, FYNNEI. The CDR3 DNA reads TGTGCCAGCAGTGAAGCGCTTCAGAGGAGTTCACCCCTCCACTTT. Its translation is CASSEALQRSSPLHF.

The CDR3 sequence is CASLEGLYTEAFF. The CDR3 coding sequence is TGTGCCTCCCTGGAGGGCTTGTACACTGAAGCTTTCTTT. The chain is built from TRBV6-5 and TRBJ1-1; D gene uncertain. The ends were cut back, 11 bases at V and 3 bases at J, with 16 bases in the middle. The length of the CDR3 is 13 residues. CDR1 and CDR2 (germline): MNHEY, SVGAGI.

This chain joins TRBV27 and TRBJ2-2, with 7 bases lining up with TRBD2. Germline loops: CDR1 MNHEY, CDR2 SMNVEV (reference sequence). The CDR3 has 18 residues. J was trimmed by 6 bases and V by 1 base; bases with no gene match: 14. The CDR3 coding sequence is TGTGCCAGCAGTTTATTTGTCGTTGGGGGGGGAAAAGCCGGGGAGCTGTTTTTT. The encoded protein is CASSLFVVGGGKAGELFF.

V usage is TRBV18 and J usage is TRBJ2-1; no definite D call. CDR3 size: 14 residues. Trimming shortened V by 3 bases and J by 6 bases, and 12 bases separated the two germline ends. In germline, CDR1 is KGHSH, CDR2 LQKENI. The CDR3 loop is CASSPGTPLNEQFF. The CDR3 DNA follows: TGTGCCAGCTCACCCGGCACCCCACTCAATGAGCAGTTCTTC.

J is TRBJ2-3 and V is TRBV5-6; 7 bases line up with TRBD2. CDR1 is SGHDT, CDR2 YYEEEE, per germline. This CDR3 comprises 18 residues. Trimming cost V 1 base and J 5 bases; bases outside gene matches: 16. CDR3 amino acids: CASSLRPEAGWGGDTQYF. DNA of the CDR3: TGTGCCAGCAGCTTGAGGCCAGAGGCAGGCTGGGGGGGAGATACGCAGTATTTT.